This paragraph reports one T cell receptor beta chain. Its antigen is as yet unknown. Generated by immunoSEQ multiplex PCR, the TCRdb table keeps only in-frame clones and is missing some. The table shows under 40,000 clones, with 65% to 90% occurring only once. The sample is drawn from a study of T cells in localized non-small cell lung cancer. General study findings and limits: Median detection of top 100 tumor clones in adjacent lung was around 57 clones.

Trimming shortened V by 7 bases and J by 0 bases, and 10 bases separated the two germline ends. There are 13 residues in the CDR3. CDR1 and CDR2 from the germline V gene are SQVTM and ANQGSEA. This receptor was taken from a male donor aged 60 or older with stage III lung adenocarcinoma. This specimen consisted of peripheral blood, obtained before any cancer treatment. The rearrangement joins TRBV29-1 to TRBJ2-1, with unresolved D. This CDR3 is CSDRTPSYNEQFF. CDR3 nucleotides: TGCAGCGACAGAACGCCCTCCTACAATGAGCAGTTCTTC.